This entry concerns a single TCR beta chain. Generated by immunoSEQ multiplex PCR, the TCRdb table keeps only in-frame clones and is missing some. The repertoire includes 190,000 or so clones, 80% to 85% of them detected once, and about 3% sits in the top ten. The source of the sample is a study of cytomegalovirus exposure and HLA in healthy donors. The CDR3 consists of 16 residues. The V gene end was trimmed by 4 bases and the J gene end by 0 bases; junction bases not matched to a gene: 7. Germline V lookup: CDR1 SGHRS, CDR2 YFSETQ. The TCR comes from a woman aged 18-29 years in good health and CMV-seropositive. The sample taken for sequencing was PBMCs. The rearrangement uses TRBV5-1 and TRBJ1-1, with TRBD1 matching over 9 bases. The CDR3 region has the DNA TGCGCCAGCAGCCTAGGGACAGGGCATTTGAACACTGAAGCTTTCTTT. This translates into CASSLGTGHLNTEAFF.